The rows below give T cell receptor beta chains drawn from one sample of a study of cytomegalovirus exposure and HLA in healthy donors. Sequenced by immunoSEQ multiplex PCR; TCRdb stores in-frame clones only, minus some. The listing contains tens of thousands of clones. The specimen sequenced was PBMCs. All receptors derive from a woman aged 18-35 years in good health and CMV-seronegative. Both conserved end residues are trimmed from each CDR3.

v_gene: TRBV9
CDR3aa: ASRAGLAEGDEQF

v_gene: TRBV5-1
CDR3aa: ASSFGAGVDNEQF

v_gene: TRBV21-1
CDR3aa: ASSKVRRRIQETQY

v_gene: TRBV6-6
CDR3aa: ASSLQGSDNEQF

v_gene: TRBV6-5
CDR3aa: ASRMTGTEAF

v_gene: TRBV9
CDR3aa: ASTRDNYGYT

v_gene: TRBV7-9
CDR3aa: ASSLILAKNIQY

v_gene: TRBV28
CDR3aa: ASSDRQADSYEQY

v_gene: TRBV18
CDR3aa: ASSHDSSLNTEAF

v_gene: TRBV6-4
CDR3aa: ASSEGLAGPDTQY

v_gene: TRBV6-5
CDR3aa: ASSYSTQGGQPQH

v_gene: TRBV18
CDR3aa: ASSQDSPLLDYGYT

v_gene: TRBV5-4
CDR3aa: ASTLRRGTGELF

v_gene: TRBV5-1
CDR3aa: ASSLASTDKQY

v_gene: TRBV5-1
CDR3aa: ASKGTLNTEAF

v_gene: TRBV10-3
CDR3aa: AIGAMNTEAF

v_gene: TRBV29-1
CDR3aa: RPLQGLKRNTIY

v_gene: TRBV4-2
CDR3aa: ASSQGRAGLSGDGDNEQF

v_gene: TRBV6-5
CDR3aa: ASSPLRGNTQY

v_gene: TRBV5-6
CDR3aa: ASSFGTLGWDEQY

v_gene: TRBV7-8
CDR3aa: ASSLIAGGSSYEQY

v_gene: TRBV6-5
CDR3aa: ASSRDSETSPLH

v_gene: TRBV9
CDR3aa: ASSVVSGLGGNTIY

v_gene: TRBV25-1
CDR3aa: ASSEILVPGARDEQY

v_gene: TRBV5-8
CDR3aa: ASSLRTGGTGELF

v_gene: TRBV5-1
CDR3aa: ASSGGADTQY

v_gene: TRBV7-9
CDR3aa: ASSGAGSDRANTGELF

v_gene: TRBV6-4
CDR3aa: ASSEGAWSGGEQF

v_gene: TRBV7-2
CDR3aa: ASSLLTRSDEQF

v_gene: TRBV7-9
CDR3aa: ASSLEGAIGGYT

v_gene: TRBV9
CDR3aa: ASSVDSGGSTDTQY

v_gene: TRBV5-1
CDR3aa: ASSPRQGQRSAF

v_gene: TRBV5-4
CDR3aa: ASSSTYEQY

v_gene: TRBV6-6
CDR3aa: ASSAGTDNYGYT

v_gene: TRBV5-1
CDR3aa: ASSLRAVRVQETQY

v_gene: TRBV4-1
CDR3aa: ASSQGQVSGYT